This T cell receptor (delta chain) was captured in a study of gamma-delta chains in newborns, infants, children. TCRdb fed the reads into CATT to redo clone calling. This table holds about 4,900 delta-chain clones, approximately 3.9% found once. This clone was counted only a few times. Being one base from a much bigger clone, this may be a read error. Other DNA variants within this sample encode the same CDR3. From germline, CDR1 is TSWWSYY and CDR2 QGS. This CDR3 spans 16 amino acids. This chain connects TRDV1 to TRDJ1, with 7 bases lining up with TRDD3. Sequencing was performed on blood. This TCR was recovered from a child who was a newborn, infant or young child, either healthy, febrile or measles-vaccinated (not recorded which). The DNA of the CDR3 is TGCGCTCTTGGGGAACTAAGAGGATGGGGGAACCATAAACTCATCTTT. Translating it yields CALGELRGWGNHKLIF.